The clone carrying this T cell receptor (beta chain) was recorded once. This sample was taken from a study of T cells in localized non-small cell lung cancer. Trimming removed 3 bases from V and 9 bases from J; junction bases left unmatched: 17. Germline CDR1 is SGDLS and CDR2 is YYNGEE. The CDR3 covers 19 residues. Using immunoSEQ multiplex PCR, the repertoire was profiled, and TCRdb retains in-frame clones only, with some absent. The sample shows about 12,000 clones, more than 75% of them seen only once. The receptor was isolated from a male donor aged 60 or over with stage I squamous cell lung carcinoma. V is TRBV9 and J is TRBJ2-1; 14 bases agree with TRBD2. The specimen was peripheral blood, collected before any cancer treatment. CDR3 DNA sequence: TGTGCCAGCAGCGCAAGGGGTCCGGGACTAGCGGGAGATAGGGGTGAGCAGTTCTTC. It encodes CASSARGPGLAGDRGEQFF.